This record concerns one TCR beta chain sequence. Antigen: not known. This specimen belongs to a study of shared clonotypes between healthy human individuals. Study-level information: Ranging from 18 to 49 in age, donors were a couple of women and a few men. Broader study findings: What naive subsets generally showed was a larger estimated richness than memory subsets showed. Large depth notwithstanding, sorted-subset sequencing proved incomplete by rarefaction.

The CDR3 is 13 amino acids. CDR1 and CDR2 from the germline V gene are SGHVS and FNYEAQ. V lost 1 base, J lost 8 bases, and 11 bases lay in between. Terminally differentiated effector memory CD45RA+ cells were excluded by CCR7 positive selection of CD45RO-negative cells. Sorted-subset replicate PCRs used around 220 ng DNA, some 31,000 T cell genomes. Assay used: immunoSEQ multiplex PCR; TCRdb lists only in-frame clones, some missing. In the table there are about 2 million clones, about 95% of which are singletons. This chain connects TRBV7-6 to TRBJ1-2; D gene uncertain. This clonotype was obtained from a man aged 18 to 29 in good health. Sequenced material: naive CD8+ T cells sorted from blood. CDR3 bases: TGTGCCAGCAGCTTAGACGGGAAGTGGGGCTACACCTTC. This encodes CASSLDGKWGYTF. The full variable domain, in which reference TRBV7-6 and TRBJ1-2 provide the parts outside the CDR3, is GAGVSQSPRYKVTKRGQDVALRCDPISGHVSLYWYRQALGQGPEFLTYFNYEAQQDKSGLPNDRFSAERPEGSISTLTIQRTEQRDSAMYRCASSLDGKWGYTFGSGTRLTVV.